The rows below give T cell receptor beta chains drawn from one sample of a study of cytomegalovirus exposure and HLA in healthy donors. The repertoire was sequenced with immunoSEQ multiplex PCR; TCRdb's copy has only in-frame clones and lacks some. The data hold around 190,000 clones, with around 82% observed a single time. Specimen: PBMCs. The receptors derive from a woman aged 30 to 39 in good health and CMV-seropositive. The CDR3 runs from the conserved cysteine through the conserved F or W. A D gene is named only where the DNA matches it firmly. Some rows have no size entry. The others give once, few or many, or a class for an expanded clone.

TRBD1 | TRBJ1-6 | few | TRBV19 | CASRTDREYSPLHF | TGTGCCAGTAGGACGGACAGGGAATATTCACCCCTCCACTTT
TRBD1 | TRBJ2-7 | . | TRBV29-1 | CSVAGTEVYEQYF | TGCAGCGTCGCCGGGACAGAAGTTTACGAGCAGTACTTC
TRBD2 | TRBJ2-1 | . | TRBV15 | CATSRVGTSGGRVF | TGTGCCACCAGCAGAGTGGGGACTAGCGGGGGACGCGTCTTC
TRBD2 | TRBJ2-1 | . | TRBV5-1 | CASSLSGSNYNEQFF | TGCGCCAGCAGCTTAAGCGGGAGTAATTACAATGAGCAGTTCTTC
TRBD1 | TRBJ2-7 | . | TRBV28 | CASSLRTGTVYEQYF | TGTGCCAGCAGCCTCCGGACCGGGACAGTCTACGAGCAGTACTTC
. | TRBJ2-1 | . | TRBV7-2 | CASSLVGGGEQFF | TGTGCCAGCAGCTTAGTTGGGGGAGGCGAGCAGTTCTTC
TRBD2 | TRBJ2-1 | . | TRBV19 | CASSIETSGRSHNEQFF | TGTGCCAGTAGTATAGAAACTAGCGGGAGGTCCCACAATGAGCAGTTCTTC
TRBD2 | TRBJ2-1 | . | TRBV2 | CAAMAGEILSYNEQFF | TGTGCCGCGATGGCGGGGGAGATACTCTCCTACAATGAGCAGTTCTTC
. | TRBJ2-1 | . | TRBV5-1 | CASSLLGPAMQFF | TGCGCCAGCAGCTTGTTGGGGCCGGCAATGCAGTTCTTC
. | TRBJ2-2 | . | TRBV15 | CATSRVPRAGELFF | TGTGCCACCAGCAGAGTGCCACGGGCCGGGGAGCTGTTTTTT
. | TRBJ1-4 | . | TRBV30 | CAWSRSGTAEKLFF | TGTGCCTGGAGTCGGTCCGGGACTGCTGAAAAACTGTTTTTT
. | TRBJ2-3 | . | TRBV6-1 | CANRDSNTDTQYF | TGTGCCAACCGGGACTCTAACACAGATACGCAGTATTTT
. | TRBJ2-7 | few | TRBV19 | CASSFAGTSYEQYF | TGTGCCAGTAGTTTTGCAGGTACCTCCTACGAGCAGTACTTC
TRBD1 | TRBJ1-2 | . | TRBV15 | CATSRAGGAGANYGYAF | TGTGCCACCAGCAGAGCAGGGGGCGCGGGAGCTAACTATGGCTACGCCTTC
. | TRBJ2-7 | . | TRBV18 | CASSPQGLYEQYF | TGTGCCAGCTCACCACAGGGGCTCTACGAGCAGTACTTC
TRBD1 | TRBJ1-3 | . | TRBV4-1 | CASSPLTGDGNTIYF | TGCGCCAGCAGCCCTTTGACAGGGGATGGAAACACCATATATTTT
TRBD2 | TRBJ2-7 | . | TRBV6-5 | CASSYSPRLAVYEQYF | TGTGCCAGCAGTTACTCCCCTCGACTAGCGGTCTACGAGCAGTACTTC
TRBD1 | TRBJ2-2 | . | TRBV5-6 | CASSLAGTGYTGELFF | TGTGCCAGCAGCTTGGCCGGGACAGGGTACACCGGGGAGCTGTTTTTT
. | TRBJ1-6 | . | TRBV7-3 | CASSLSSYNSPLHF | TGTGCCAGCAGCCTGAGCTCCTATAATTCACCCCTCCACTTT
. | TRBJ1-4 | . | TRBV6-1 | CASSEARGNEKLFF | TGTGCCAGCAGTGAAGCGCGGGGGAATGAAAAACTGTTTTTT
. | TRBJ1-5 | . | TRBV19 | CASSILGADNSNQPQHF | TGTGCCAGTAGTATTCTGGGGGCCGATAATAGCAATCAGCCCCAGCATTTT
TRBD2 | TRBJ2-7 | . | TRBV30 | CAWDALLAGKYEQYF | TGTGCCTGGGATGCCTTACTAGCGGGAAAGTACGAGCAGTACTTC
. | TRBJ2-3 | . | TRBV5-4 | CASSLNQAPQDTQYF | TGTGCCAGCAGCTTGAACCAGGCCCCGCAAGATACGCAGTATTTT
TRBD1 | TRBJ1-2 | . | TRBV29-1 | CSVERDRDYGYTF | TGCAGCGTTGAGCGGGACAGGGACTATGGCTACACCTTC
. | TRBJ1-1 | . | TRBV19 | CASSGAMVTEAFF | TGTGCCAGTAGTGGGGCGATGGTCACTGAAGCTTTCTTT
TRBD1 | TRBJ1-3 | . | TRBV19 | CASSTPDRGSGNTIYF | TGTGCCAGTAGTACCCCGGACAGGGGGTCGGGAAACACCATATATTTT
. | TRBJ2-5 | . | TRBV6-1 | CATSQIETQYF | TGTGCCACCTCCCAGATTGAGACCCAGTACTTC
TRBD1 | TRBJ2-1 | . | TRBV18 | CASSPKGGLLNEQFF | TGTGCCAGCTCACCCAAAGGGGGCCTCCTCAATGAGCAGTTCTTC
TRBD1 | TRBJ2-7 | . | TRBV29-1 | CSAGGGQGSYEQYF | TGCAGCGCCGGGGGAGGACAGGGGTCCTACGAGCAGTACTTC
TRBD1 | TRBJ1-2 | once | TRBV2 | CASSGFWDRGLGGYTF | TGTGCCAGCAGTGGATTTTGGGACAGGGGGCTGGGTGGCTACACCTTC
TRBD1 | TRBJ2-5 | . | TRBV5-6 | CASSLAWAGGEETQYF | TGTGCCAGCAGCTTGGCCTGGGCAGGGGGTGAAGAGACCCAGTACTTC
. | TRBJ2-5 | . | TRBV19 | CASSIGAFKETQYF | TGTGCCAGTAGTATAGGGGCTTTTAAAGAGACCCAGTACTTC
. | TRBJ2-3 | . | TRBV19 | CASRVLIEDTQYF | TGTGCCAGTCGCGTTCTCATAGAAGATACGCAGTATTTT
. | TRBJ1-4 | . | TRBV4-1 | CASSSGPLEKLFF | TGCGCCAGCAGCAGTGGGCCTCTTGAAAAACTGTTTTTT
. | TRBJ1-4 | . | TRBV4-3 | CASSHGGEKLFF | TGCGCCAGCAGCCACGGGGGGGAAAAACTGTTTTTT
TRBD1 | TRBJ1-4 | . | TRBV4-1 | CASSQGNRGKAEKLFF | TGCGCCAGCAGCCAAGGGAACAGGGGGAAGGCTGAAAAACTGTTTTTT
. | TRBJ2-7 | . | TRBV7-9 | CASSQDGGSYEQYF | TGTGCCAGCAGCCAGGACGGGGGATCCTACGAGCAGTACTTC
TRBD2 | TRBJ2-7 | . | TRBV7-2 | CASSRGLAGGGSGEQYF | TGTGCCAGCAGCCGGGGACTAGCGGGAGGAGGGTCGGGCGAGCAGTACTTC
TRBD2 | TRBJ2-5 | . | TRBV30 | CASNTGGGFSTQYF | TGTGCCTCCAATACCGGGGGGGGGTTTTCTACCCAGTACTTC
TRBD2 | TRBJ2-7 | . | TRBV4-3 | CASSQTTGLAGEDEQYF | TGCGCCAGCAGCCAAACTACTGGACTAGCGGGAGAAGATGAGCAGTACTTC
TRBD1 | TRBJ1-1 | . | TRBV18 | CASSPQGAAEAFF | TGTGCCAGCTCTCCACAGGGGGCGGCTGAAGCTTTCTTT
. | TRBJ1-1 | . | TRBV6-5 | CASGTRILNTEAFF | TGTGCCAGCGGAACTAGGATACTGAACACTGAAGCTTTCTTT
. | TRBJ1-3 | once | TRBV5-1 | CASSSGTGRQMSSGNTIYF | TGCGCCAGCAGCTCGGGAACCGGGAGACAGATGAGCTCTGGAAACACCATATATTTT
TRBD2 | TRBJ2-2 | . | TRBV28 | CASRAGGLGTGELFF | TGTGCCAGCAGGGCGGGGGGGCTGGGGACCGGGGAGCTGTTTTTT
TRBD1 | TRBJ1-4 | few | TRBV4-3 | CASSQGQGSGEKLFF | TGCGCCAGCAGCCAAGGACAGGGGAGTGGGGAAAAACTGTTTTTT
. | TRBJ2-1 | . | TRBV6-4 | CASSDSFVNRYNEQFF | TGTGCCAGCAGTGACTCGTTCGTTAACAGATACAATGAGCAGTTCTTC
TRBD2 | TRBJ2-1 | . | TRBV27 | CASSPPTSGRGDEQFF | TGTGCCAGCAGCCCCCCGACTAGCGGGAGAGGCGATGAGCAGTTCTTC
. | TRBJ2-7 | . | TRBV15 | CATSRDRRSTYEQYF | TGTGCCACCAGCAGAGATCGGAGGTCCACCTACGAGCAGTACTTC
. | TRBJ1-2 | . | TRBV5-6 | CASSLGGWMNGYTF | TGTGCCAGCAGCCTCGGGGGGTGGATGAATGGCTACACCTTC
TRBD1 | TRBJ1-2 | . | TRBV5-1 | CASSFGGTAYGYTF | TGCGCCAGCAGCTTTGGAGGGACAGCCTATGGCTACACCTTC
. | TRBJ2-3 | . | TRBV10-3 | CAISGRGATDTQYF | TGTGCCATCAGTGGCAGGGGAGCAACAGATACGCAGTATTTT